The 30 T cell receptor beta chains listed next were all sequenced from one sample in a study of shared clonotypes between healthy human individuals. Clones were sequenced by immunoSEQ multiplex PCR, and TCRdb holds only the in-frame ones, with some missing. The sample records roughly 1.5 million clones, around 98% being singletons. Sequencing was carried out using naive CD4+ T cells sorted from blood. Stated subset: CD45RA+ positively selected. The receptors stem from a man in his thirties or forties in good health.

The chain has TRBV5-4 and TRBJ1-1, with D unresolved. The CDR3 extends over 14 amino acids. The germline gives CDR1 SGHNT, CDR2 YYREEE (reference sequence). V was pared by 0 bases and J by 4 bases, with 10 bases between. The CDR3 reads CASSLALGATEAFF. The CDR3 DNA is TGTGCCAGCAGCTTGGCCCTGGGAGCCACTGAAGCTTTCTTT.

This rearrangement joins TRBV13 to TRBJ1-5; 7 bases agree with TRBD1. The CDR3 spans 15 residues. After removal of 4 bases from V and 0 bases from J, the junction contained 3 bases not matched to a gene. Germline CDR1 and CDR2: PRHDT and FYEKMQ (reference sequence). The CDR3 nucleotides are TGTGCCAGCAGCTCAGGGGGAAATAGCAATCAGCCCCAGCATTTT. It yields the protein CASSSGGNSNQPQHF.

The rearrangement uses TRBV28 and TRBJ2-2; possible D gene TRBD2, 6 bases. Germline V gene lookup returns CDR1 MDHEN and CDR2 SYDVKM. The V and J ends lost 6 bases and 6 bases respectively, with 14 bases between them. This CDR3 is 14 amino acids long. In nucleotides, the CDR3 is TGTGCCAGCAGCTCGGGACTGGTGTCCGGGGAGCTGTTTTTT. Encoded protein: CASSSGLVSGELFF.

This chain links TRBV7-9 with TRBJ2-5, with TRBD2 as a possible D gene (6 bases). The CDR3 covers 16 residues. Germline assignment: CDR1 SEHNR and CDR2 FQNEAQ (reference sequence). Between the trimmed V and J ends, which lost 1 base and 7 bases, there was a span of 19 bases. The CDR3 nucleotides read TGTGCCAGCAGCTTAGGTAGCGGAGCACCTAGAGGGACCCAGTACTTC. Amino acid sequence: CASSLGSGAPRGTQYF.

CDR3 protein: CASSAWTLRYGYTF. CDR3 nucleotides: TGTGCCAGCAGCGCCTGGACCTTGCGGTATGGCTACACCTTC. The chain employs TRBV7-9 and TRBJ1-2; D is undetermined. Germline V gives CDR1 SEHNR, CDR2 FQNEAQ (reference sequence). Trimming removed 5 bases from V and 5 bases from J, with 15 bases in between. This CDR3 spans 14 amino acids.

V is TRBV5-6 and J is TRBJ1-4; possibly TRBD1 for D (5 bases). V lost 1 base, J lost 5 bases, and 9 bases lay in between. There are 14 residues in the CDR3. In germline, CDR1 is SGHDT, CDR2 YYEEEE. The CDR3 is CASSLQGSNEKLFF. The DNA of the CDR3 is TGTGCCAGCAGCTTGCAGGGTTCAAATGAAAAACTGTTTTTT.

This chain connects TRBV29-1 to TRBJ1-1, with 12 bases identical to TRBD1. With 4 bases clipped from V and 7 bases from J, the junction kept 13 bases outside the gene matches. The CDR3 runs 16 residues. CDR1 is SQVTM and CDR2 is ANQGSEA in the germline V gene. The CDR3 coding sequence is TGCAGCGTTGTAAACGTGGGACAGGGGGCGCGGAATGAAGCTTTCTTT. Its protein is CSVVNVGQGARNEAFF.

In DNA, the CDR3 is TGTGCCAGCAGTAGGGACAGGGTGAGCGAGCAGTACTTC. The encoded protein is CASSRDRVSEQYF. The chain uses TRBV6-1 and TRBJ2-7, with 9 bases matching TRBD1. Losses at the gene ends were 5 bases for V and 6 bases for J; bases not matched to a gene: 5. This CDR3 comprises 13 residues. Germline loops: CDR1 MNHNS, CDR2 SASEGT.

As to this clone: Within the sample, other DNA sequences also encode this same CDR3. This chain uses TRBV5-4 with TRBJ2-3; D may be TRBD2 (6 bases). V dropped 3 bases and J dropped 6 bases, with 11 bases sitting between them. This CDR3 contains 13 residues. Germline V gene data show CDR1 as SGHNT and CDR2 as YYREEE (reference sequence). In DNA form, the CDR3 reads TGTGCCAGCAGCTGGAGGGGAACGGATACGCAGTATTTT. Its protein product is CASSWRGTDTQYF.

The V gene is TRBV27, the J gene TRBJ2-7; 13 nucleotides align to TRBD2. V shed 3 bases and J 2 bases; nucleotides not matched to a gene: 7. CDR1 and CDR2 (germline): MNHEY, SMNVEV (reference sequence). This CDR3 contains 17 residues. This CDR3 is CASSFSRGLAGAYEQYF. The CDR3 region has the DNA TGTGCCAGCAGTTTCTCAAGAGGACTAGCGGGAGCCTACGAGCAGTACTTC.

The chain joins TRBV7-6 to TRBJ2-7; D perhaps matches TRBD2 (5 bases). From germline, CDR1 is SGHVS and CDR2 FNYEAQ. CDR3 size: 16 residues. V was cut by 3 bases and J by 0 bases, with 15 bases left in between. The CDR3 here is CASSFPPTGSSYEQYF. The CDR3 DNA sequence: TGTGCCAGCAGCTTCCCTCCCACGGGAAGCTCCTACGAGCAGTACTTC.

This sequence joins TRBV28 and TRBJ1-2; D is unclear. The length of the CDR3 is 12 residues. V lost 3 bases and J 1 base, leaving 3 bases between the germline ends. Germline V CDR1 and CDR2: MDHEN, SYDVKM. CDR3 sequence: CASSFHNYGYTF. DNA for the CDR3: TGTGCCAGCAGTTTCCATAACTATGGCTACACCTTC.

The CDR3 DNA follows: TGTGCCAGCAGCTTAAAAAGGGAGGTAGGTTGGGTTTACAATGAGCAGTTCTTC. It translates to CASSLKREVGWVYNEQFF. The genes are TRBV7-2 and TRBJ2-1; D may be TRBD2 (6 bases). CDR1 and CDR2 from the germline V gene are SGHTA and FQGNSA. Trimming removed 2 bases at V and 4 bases at J, with 21 bases between. The CDR3 consists of 18 residues.

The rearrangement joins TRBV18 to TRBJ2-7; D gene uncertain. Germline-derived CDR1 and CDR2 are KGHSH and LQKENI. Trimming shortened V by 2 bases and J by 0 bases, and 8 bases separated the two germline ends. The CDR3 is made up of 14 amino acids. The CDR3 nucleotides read TGTGCCAGCTCACCAGCCAGACTCTCCTACGAGCAGTACTTC. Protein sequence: CASSPARLSYEQYF.

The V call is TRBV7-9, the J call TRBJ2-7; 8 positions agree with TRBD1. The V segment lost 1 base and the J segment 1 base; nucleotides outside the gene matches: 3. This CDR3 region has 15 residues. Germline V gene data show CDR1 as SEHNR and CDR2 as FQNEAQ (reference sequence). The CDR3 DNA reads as TGTGCCAGCAGCTTAGGGACAGGGTTATCCTACGAGCAGTACTTC. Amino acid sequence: CASSLGTGLSYEQYF.

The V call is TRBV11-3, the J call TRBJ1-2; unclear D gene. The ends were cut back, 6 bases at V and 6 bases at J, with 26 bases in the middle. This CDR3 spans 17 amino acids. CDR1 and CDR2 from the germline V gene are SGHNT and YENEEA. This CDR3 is CASRYSQTKKENDGYTF. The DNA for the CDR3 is TGTGCCAGCAGATACTCCCAGACCAAGAAAGAAAATGATGGCTACACCTTC.

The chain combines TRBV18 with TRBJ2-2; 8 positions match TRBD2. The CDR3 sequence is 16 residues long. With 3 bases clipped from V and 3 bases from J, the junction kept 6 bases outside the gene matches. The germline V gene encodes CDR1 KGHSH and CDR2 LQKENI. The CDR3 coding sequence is TGTGCCAGCTCACCTACAGCGGGAGCGGACACCGGGGAGCTGTTTTTT. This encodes CASSPTAGADTGELFF.

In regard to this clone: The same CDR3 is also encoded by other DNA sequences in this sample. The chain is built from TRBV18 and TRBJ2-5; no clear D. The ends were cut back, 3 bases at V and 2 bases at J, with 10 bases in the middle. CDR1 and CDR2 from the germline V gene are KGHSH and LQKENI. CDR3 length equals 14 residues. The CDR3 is CASSPLAVQETQYF. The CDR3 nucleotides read TGTGCCAGCTCACCCCTGGCAGTACAAGAGACCCAGTACTTC. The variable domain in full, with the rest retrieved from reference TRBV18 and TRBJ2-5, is NAGVMQNPRHLVRRRGQEARLRCSPMKGHSHVYWYRQLPEEGLKFMVYLQKENIIDESGMPKERFSAEFPKEGPSILRIQQVVRGDSAAYFCASSPLAVQETQYFGPGTRLLVL.

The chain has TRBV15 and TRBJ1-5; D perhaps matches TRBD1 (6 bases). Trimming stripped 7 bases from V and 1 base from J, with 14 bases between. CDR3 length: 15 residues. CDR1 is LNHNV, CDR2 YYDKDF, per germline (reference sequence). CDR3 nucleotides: TGTGCCACCACCGAGACAGGCTCGAGCAATCAGCCCCAGCATTTT. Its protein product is CATTETGSSNQPQHF.

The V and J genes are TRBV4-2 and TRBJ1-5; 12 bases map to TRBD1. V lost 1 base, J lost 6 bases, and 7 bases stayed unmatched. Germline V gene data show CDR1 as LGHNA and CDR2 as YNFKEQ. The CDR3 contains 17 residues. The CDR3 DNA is TGTGCCAGCAGCCAAGGTGGGACAGGGGGCGTCGGTCAGCCCCAGCATTTT. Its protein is CASSQGGTGGVGQPQHF.

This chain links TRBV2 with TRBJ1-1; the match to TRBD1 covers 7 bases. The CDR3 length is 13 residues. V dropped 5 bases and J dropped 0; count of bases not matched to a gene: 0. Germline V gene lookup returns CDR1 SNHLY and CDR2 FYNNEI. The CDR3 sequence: CASSQGVNTEAFF. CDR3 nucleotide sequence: TGTGCCAGCAGTCAGGGGGTGAACACTGAAGCTTTCTTT.

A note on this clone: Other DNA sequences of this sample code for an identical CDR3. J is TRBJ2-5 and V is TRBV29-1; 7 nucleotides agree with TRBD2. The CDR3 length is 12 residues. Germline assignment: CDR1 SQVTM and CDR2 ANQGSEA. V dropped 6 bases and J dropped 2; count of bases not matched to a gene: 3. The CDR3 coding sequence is TGCAGCGTATCGGGGGGACAAGAGACCCAGTACTTC. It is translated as CSVSGGQETQYF. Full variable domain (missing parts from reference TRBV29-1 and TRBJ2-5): SAVISQKPSRDICQRGTSLTIQCQVDSQVTMMFWYRQQPGQSLTLIATANQGSEATYESGFVIDKFPISRPNLTFSTLTVSNMSPEDSSIYLCSVSGGQETQYFGPGTRLLVL.

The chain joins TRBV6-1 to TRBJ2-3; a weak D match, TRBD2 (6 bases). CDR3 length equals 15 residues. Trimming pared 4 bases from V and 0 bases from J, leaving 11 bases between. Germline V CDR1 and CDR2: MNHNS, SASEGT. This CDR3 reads CASSALAGSTDTQYF. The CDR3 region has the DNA TGTGCCAGCAGTGCTTTGGCGGGGAGCACAGATACGCAGTATTTT.

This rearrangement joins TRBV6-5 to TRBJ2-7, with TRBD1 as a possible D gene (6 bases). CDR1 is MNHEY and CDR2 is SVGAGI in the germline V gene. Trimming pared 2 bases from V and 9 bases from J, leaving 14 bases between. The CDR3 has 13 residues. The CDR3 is CASSYPGTQGQYF. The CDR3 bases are TGTGCCAGCAGTTACCCTGGGACACAGGGGCAGTACTTC.

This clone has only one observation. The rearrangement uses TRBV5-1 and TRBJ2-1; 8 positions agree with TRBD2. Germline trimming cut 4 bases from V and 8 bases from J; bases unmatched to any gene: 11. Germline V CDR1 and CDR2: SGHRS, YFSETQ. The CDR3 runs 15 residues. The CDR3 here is CASSTLEPGGDEQFF. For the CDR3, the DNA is TGCGCCAGCAGCACGCTCGAACCGGGAGGGGATGAGCAGTTCTTC.

The CDR3 DNA follows: TGCGCCAGCAGCTGGGATACTAGCGGGAGTAGGTACGAGCAGTACTTC. It yields the protein CASSWDTSGSRYEQYF. The chain links TRBV5-1 to TRBJ2-7, with 11 bases fitting TRBD2. The CDR3 is made up of 16 amino acids. V lost 3 bases, J lost 4 bases, and 9 bases stayed unmatched. Germline CDR1 reads SGHRS; CDR2 reads YFSETQ.

Here the CDR3 reads CASSLDPAMKNGYTF. Written as DNA, the CDR3 is TGCGCCAGCAGCTTGGACCCCGCGATGAAGAATGGCTACACCTTC. The genes are TRBV5-1 and TRBJ1-2, with no clear D. The V gene's germline CDR1 is SGHRS and CDR2 YFSETQ. Trimming pared 0 bases from V and 6 bases from J, leaving 15 bases between. CDR3 size: 15 residues.

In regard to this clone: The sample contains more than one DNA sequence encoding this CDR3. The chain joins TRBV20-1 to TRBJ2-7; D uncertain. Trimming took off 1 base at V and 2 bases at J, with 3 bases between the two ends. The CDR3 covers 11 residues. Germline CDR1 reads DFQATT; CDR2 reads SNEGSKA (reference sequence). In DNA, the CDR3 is TGCAGTGCTAGAGGAACCTACGAGCAGTACTTC. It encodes CSARGTYEQYF.

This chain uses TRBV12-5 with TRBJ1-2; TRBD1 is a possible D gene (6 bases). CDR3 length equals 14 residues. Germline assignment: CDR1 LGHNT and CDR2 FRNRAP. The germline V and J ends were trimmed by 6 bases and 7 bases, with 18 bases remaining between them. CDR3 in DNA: TGTGCTAGTGGGAGCAGGGGAGAGAGGGGTGGCTACACCTTC. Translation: CASGSRGERGGYTF.

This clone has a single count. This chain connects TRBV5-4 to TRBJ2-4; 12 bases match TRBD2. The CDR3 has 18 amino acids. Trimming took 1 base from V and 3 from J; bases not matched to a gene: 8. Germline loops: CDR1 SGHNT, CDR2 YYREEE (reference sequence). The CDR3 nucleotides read TGTGCCAGCAGCTTGTCTAGCGGGAGGGCCGGGGTCAAAAACATTCAGTACTTC. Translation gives CASSLSSGRAGVKNIQYF.